The rows below give T cell receptor beta chains drawn from one sample of a study of human T cells and chemical hapten exposure. TCRdb processed the RACE reads anew with MiXCR; each CDR3 protein has one entry. Among approximately 400,000 distinct CDR3 sequences, approximately 4.4% were seen once, and the ten largest hold under 3%. Sequencing was performed on whole blood, taken in connection with sensitization to the hapten diphenylcyclopropenone (DPC). These receptors were collected from a woman aged 50 to 60 with alopecia areata. Some clones in this sample may be carry-over from other donors' samples. The CDR3 runs from the conserved cysteine through the conserved F or W. The D gene is left open where the match is weak. Size is omitted from some rows. Given values are once, few, many or a class for expanded clones.

V gene	clone size	J gene	D gene	CDR3 DNA	CDR3 protein
TRBV12-3/TRBV12-4	many	TRBJ2-5	TRBD2	TGTGCCAGCAGTTTGGCGGGAGCGGTTGAGACCCAGTACTTC	CASSLAGAVETQYF
TRBV10-1	many	TRBJ2-2	-	TGCGCCAGCCGGGACGGACCGAACACCGGGGAGCTGTTTTTT	CASRDGPNTGELFF
TRBV18	many	TRBJ1-5	-	TGTGCCAGCTCACCAAGAGGGCAGACTAGCAATCAGCCCCAGCATTTT	CASSPRGQTSNQPQHF
TRBV24-1	few	TRBJ2-7	TRBD1	TGTGCCATCCCTTTCGACAGGGTGATCGAGCAGTACTTC	CAIPFDRVIEQYF
TRBV3-1	many	TRBJ1-1	-	TGTGCCAGCAGCCAAGATCTGGGGAGTGAAGCTTTCTTT	CASSQDLGSEAFF
TRBV6-5	-	TRBJ2-7	TRBD2	TGTGCCAGCAGCGACGCGGCTAGCGGGAGGTTCGAGCAGTACTTC	CASSDAASGRFEQYF
TRBV2	few	TRBJ2-7	-	TGTGCCAGCAGTGTTTTCGGTTGGTACGAGCAGTACTTC	CASSVFGWYEQYF
TRBV7-2	few	TRBJ2-1	TRBD2	TGTGCCAGCACCCGGGGGGTATCAACGCGCGATGAGCAGTTCTTC	CASTRGVSTRDEQFF
TRBV7-3	many	TRBJ1-5	-	TGTGCCAGCAGCTTCCAAACAGGGTCACCCCAGCATTTT	CASSFQTGSPQHF
TRBV4-2	few	TRBJ2-3	-	TGTGCCAGCAGCCATAAGAGCCTCTCTAGCACAGATACGCAGTATTTT	CASSHKSLSSTDTQYF
TRBV12-3/TRBV12-4	many	TRBJ1-6	-	TGTGCCAGCAGTTTTAATTCGGCGGCTTCACCCCTCCACTTT	CASSFNSAASPLHF
TRBV5-1	many	TRBJ2-7	-	TGCGCCAGCAGCTTGGGTAACGGGTACGAGCAGTACTTC	CASSLGNGYEQYF
TRBV7-6	-	TRBJ2-7	-	TGTGTCAGCAGCGGGGACAGAACCTACGAGCAGTACTTC	CVSSGDRTYEQYF
TRBV6-1	many	TRBJ1-1	-	TGTGCAACTTTCACAGCCGACACTGAAGCTTTCTTT	CATFTADTEAFF
TRBV28	many	TRBJ1-2	-	TGTGCCACCAGAGCACATAACTATGGCTACACCTTC	CATRAHNYGYTF
TRBV3-1	-	TRBJ2-5	-	TGTGCCAGCAGCCCAGGGATAGGAGGGGGAGAGACCCAGTACTTC	CASSPGIGGGETQYF
TRBV6-1	many	TRBJ1-2	-	TGTGCCAGCAGTGAAGCCACCCCCTATGGCTACACCTTC	CASSEATPYGYTF